The sequence of this TCR beta chain was determined in a study of graft-versus-host responses after intestinal transplantation. Profiling relied on immunoSEQ multiplex PCR, and the TCRdb table lists in-frame clones only, not all of them. This table holds almost 20,000 clones, about nine tenths found once. Germline assignment: CDR1 MNHEY and CDR2 SVGAGI. V shed 5 bases, J shed 1 base, and the junction held 4 bases outside the gene matches. The CDR3 has 14 residues. About this clone itself: The antigen is unknown.

Regarding the study as a whole: High graft-versus-host to host-versus-graft clonal ratios were found in allografts of patients who had graft-donor T cell macrochimerism. Marrow from the recipient contained GvH clones, some of which had appeared first in ileum or blood.

This material consisted of PBMCs, taken just over 230 days after intestinal transplant. V usage is TRBV6-5 and J usage is TRBJ1-2, with 7 bases aligning to TRBD1. This clonotype was obtained from a human patient who received an intestinal transplant, so some T cells may come from the graft donor. The CDR3 is CASSTGQVNYGYTF. The CDR3 nucleotides are TGTGCCAGCAGTACTGGACAGGTTAACTATGGCTACACCTTC.